The 6 T cell receptor beta chains below come from one sample, sequenced in a study of T cells in Graves' hyperthyroidism and ophthalmopathy. Amplified TCR beta CDR3 regions came from RNA transcripts. A set of HTBI primers served as the primers for a first-round RT-PCR of the TCR CDR3. TCRdb recomputed calls from the multiplex PCR reads with MiXCR, one row per CDR3 protein. The top ten clones hold roughly 19% of a sample with roughly 570,000 distinct CDR3 sequences, about 43% of them seen once. Material for sequencing was peripheral blood or thyroid tissue (not recorded which). Every receptor here comes from an adult woman with Graves' disease, either hyperthyroidism or ophthalmopathy (not recorded which).

This sequence joins TRBV2 and TRBJ2-3; a possible D gene is TRBD1 (6 bases). The CDR3 totals 13 residues. In germline, CDR1 is SNHLY, CDR2 FYNNEI. Trimming took off 6 bases at V and 2 bases at J, with 9 bases between the two ends. The CDR3 sequence: CASRGAYTDTQYF. CDR3 nucleotides: TGTGCCAGCAGGGGGGCCTACACAGATACGCAGTATTTT.

The J gene is TRBJ1-4, the V gene TRBV7-9, with D tentatively TRBD1 (5 bases). CDR1 and CDR2 from the germline V gene are SEHNR and FQNEAQ (reference sequence). CDR3 size: 13 residues. V was cut by 0 bases and J by 7 bases, with 6 bases left in between. CDR3 region: CASSLAQGEKLFF. In nucleotides, the CDR3 is TGTGCCAGCAGCTTAGCCCAGGGTGAAAAACTGTTTTTT.

The V and J genes are TRBV29-1 and TRBJ2-7; tentatively, D is TRBD2 (5 bases). From germline, CDR1 is SQVTM and CDR2 ANQGSEA. This CDR3 is 16 amino acids long. DNA of the CDR3: TGCAGTGCTAGAGATGAAATGAGGGTTAGCTCCTACGAGCAGTACTTC. This encodes CSARDEMRVSSYEQYF.

This clonotype has a single count. This chain joins TRBV5-1 and TRBJ2-7; D is undetermined. Deletions cut 7 bases from V and 6 bases from J, with 14 bases between. The CDR3 is made up of 12 amino acids. CDR1 SGHRS and CDR2 YFSETQ come from the germline V gene. This CDR3 is CASGPPDREQYF. The DNA of the CDR3 is TGCGCCAGCGGCCCCCCGGACCGCGAGCAGTACTTC.

This clonotype came up many times. The chain carries TRBV29-1 and TRBJ2-7; 13 bases map to TRBD2. Germline trimming cut 2 bases from V and 5 bases from J; bases unmatched to any gene: 6. Germline assignment: CDR1 SQVTM and CDR2 ANQGSEA. The CDR3 totals 15 residues. This CDR3 reads CSVELGLAGIDEQYF. Here the CDR3 DNA reads TGCAGCGTTGAACTGGGACTAGCGGGAATTGACGAGCAGTACTTC.

This clonotype came up many times. The chain combines TRBV7-8 with TRBJ1-3; D remains unclear. Germline CDR1 and CDR2: SGHVS and FQNEAQ. V was cut by 8 bases and J by 0 bases, with 11 bases left in between. CDR3 length: 14 amino acids. CDR3 sequence: CASAQQFSGNTIYF. CDR3 in DNA: TGTGCCAGCGCCCAACAGTTCTCTGGAAACACCATATATTTT.